Below are 21 T cell receptor beta chains sequenced from a single sample in a study of tumour-infiltrating T cells in Burkitt lymphoma. Data came from immunoSEQ multiplex PCR; TCRdb stores just in-frame clones and leaves some out. The sample holds about 1,600 clones, about a sixth seen once. The sample taken for sequencing was tumor tissue. These receptors all stem from a human donor with diffuse large B-cell lymphoma.

This clone came up a few times. Mismatch with germline at one junction end may stem from a read error. Different DNA sequences within this sample yield the same CDR3. The chain is built from TRBV4-3 and TRBJ2-7, with D maybe TRBD2 (6 bases). This CDR3 has 15 amino acids. CDR1 is LGHNA, CDR2 YSLEER, per germline. The CDR3 coding sequence is TGCGCCAGTAGCCAAGAACTATGGGCAGCGGGCGAGCAGTACTTC. As protein: CASSQELWAAGEQYF.

This clone was detected only a few times. J is TRBJ1-5 and V is TRBV10-2, with D tentatively TRBD1 (5 bases). Between the trimmed V and J ends, which lost 6 bases and 4 bases, there was a span of 7 bases. The CDR3 runs 12 residues. The germline gives CDR1 WSHSY, CDR2 SAAADI. CDR3 sequence (DNA): TGCGCCAGCAGGGGGGGGAATCAGCCCCAGCATTTT. Its translation is CASRGGNQPQHF.

A few counts support this clone. The gene calls are TRBV15 and TRBJ2-5; TRBD1 is a possible D gene (5 bases). CDR1 and CDR2 from the germline V gene are LNHNV and YYDKDF (reference sequence). Between the trimmed V and J ends, which lost 0 bases and 5 bases, there was a span of 13 bases. This CDR3 spans 15 amino acids. The CDR3 nucleotides read TGTGCCACCAGCAGAGATTTCAAGGGGTCCGAGACCCAGTACTTC. Translated, it gives CATSRDFKGSETQYF.

V is TRBV5-1 and J is TRBJ1-3, with D uncertain. Germline V gene lookup returns CDR1 SGHRS and CDR2 YFSETQ. V was shortened by 1 base and J by 2 bases, with 7 bases between the two germline ends. The CDR3 contains 14 residues. CDR3 in amino acids: CASSLTGTGNTIYF. For the CDR3, the DNA is TGCGCCAGCAGCTTGACGGGGACTGGAAACACCATATATTTT.

Only a few counts were recorded for this clone. The V and J genes are TRBV4-2 and TRBJ1-1; D possibly corresponds to TRBD1 (5 bases). V was pared by 1 base and J by 5 bases, with 8 bases between. From germline, CDR1 is LGHNA and CDR2 YNFKEQ. The CDR3 length is 13 residues. The CDR3 bases are TGTGCCAGCAGCCAAGGAAGGGGAACTGAAGCTTTCTTT. Its protein is CASSQGRGTEAFF.

This clone was found a few times. The rearrangement links TRBV7-9 to TRBJ2-3, with D unresolved. V lost 2 bases and J lost 6, with 3 bases in between. This CDR3 has 11 residues. Germline V gives CDR1 SEHNR, CDR2 FQNEAQ (reference sequence). The DNA for the CDR3 is TGTGCCAGCAGCTTATCGGATACGCAGTATTTT. Protein sequence: CASSLSDTQYF.

This clone was counted between two and nine times. The V and J genes are TRBV7-2 and TRBJ2-1; D might be TRBD1 (5 bases). Trimming removed 2 bases at V and 5 bases at J, with 13 bases between. The germline CDR1 and CDR2 sequences are SGHTA and FQGNSA. This CDR3 has 15 residues. The chain's CDR3 is CASSLRSDRDNEQFF. DNA for the CDR3: TGTGCCAGCAGCTTAAGAAGCGACAGAGACAATGAGCAGTTCTTC.

This clone was observed a handful of times. The J gene is TRBJ2-1, the V gene TRBV7-3, with 9 bases lining up with TRBD2. The germline gives CDR1 SGHTA, CDR2 FQGTGA. The V segment lost 1 base and the J segment 0 bases; nucleotides outside the gene matches: 10. This CDR3 has 19 residues. CDR3 amino acids: CASSLMGLGRGGSYNEQFF. CDR3 bases: TGTGCCAGCAGCTTAATGGGTCTGGGGCGGGGGGGCTCCTACAATGAGCAGTTCTTC.

This clone was counted only a few times. This chain links TRBV5-1 with TRBJ1-5; D unresolved. This CDR3 is 15 amino acids long. Germline CDR1 is SGHRS and CDR2 is YFSETQ. V lost 0 bases to trimming and J lost 0 bases, with 7 bases between them. CDR3 region: CASSLDGGSNQPQHF. CDR3 DNA: TGCGCCAGCAGCTTGGATGGCGGTAGCAATCAGCCCCAGCATTTT.

This sequence joins TRBV19 and TRBJ1-1; 7 bases line up with TRBD1. There are 13 residues in the CDR3. Germline assignment: CDR1 LNHDA and CDR2 SQIVND (reference sequence). Unmatched junction bases numbered 5, after V lost 7 bases and J lost 3 bases. The CDR3 reads CASNPGTDTEAFF. DNA of the CDR3: TGTGCCAGTAACCCCGGGACAGACACTGAAGCTTTCTTT. Together with reference TRBV19 and TRBJ1-1, the CDR3 gives the full variable domain: DGGITQSPKYLFRKEGQNVTLSCEQNLNHDAMYWYRQDPGQGLRLIYYSQIVNDFQKGDIAEGYSVSREKKESFPLTVTSAQKNPTAFYLCASNPGTDTEAFFGQGTRLTVV.

The chain links TRBV2 to TRBJ2-1, with 12 bases that match TRBD2. J was trimmed by 9 bases and V by 6 bases; bases with no gene match: 3. CDR3 length equals 13 residues. Germline-derived CDR1 and CDR2 are SNHLY and FYNNEI. Here the CDR3 DNA reads TGTGCCAGCAGCTCTAGCGGGGGGGGTGAGCAGTTCTTC. Translating gives CASSSSGGGEQFF. Based on the CDR3 plus reference TRBV2 and TRBJ2-1, the full variable domain is EPEVTQTPSHQVTQMGQEVILRCVPISNHLYFYWYRQILGQKVEFLVSFYNNEISEKSEIFDDQFSVERPDGSNFTLKIRSTKLEDSAMYFCASSSSGGGEQFFGPGTRLTVL.

The V gene is TRBV10-3, the J gene TRBJ2-2; the D call may be TRBD1 or TRBD2 (6 bases each). Trimming took off 2 bases at V and 3 bases at J, with 10 bases between the two ends. Germline V lookup: CDR1 ENHRY, CDR2 SYGVKD. The CDR3 is 15 residues long. The CDR3 DNA is TGTGCCATCAGTGAGGACAGGAGGGACACCGGGGAGCTGTTTTTT. Translated, it gives CAISEDRRDTGELFF.

The V and J genes are TRBV27 and TRBJ2-3; 7 bases are a match to TRBD1. Germline CDR1 and CDR2: MNHEY and SMNVEV (reference sequence). This CDR3 spans 14 amino acids. V gave up 2 bases and J gave up 4 bases; unmatched junction bases: 3. CDR3 in amino acids: CASSLDRVADTQYF. CDR3 bases: TGTGCCAGCAGTTTAGACAGGGTGGCAGATACGCAGTATTTT.

CDR3 sequence: CASSLTGQAGELFF. The CDR3 region has the DNA TGTGCCAGTAGCCTGACAGGGCAGGCCGGGGAGCTGTTTTTT. V gene TRBV19 combines with J gene TRBJ2-2; the match to TRBD1 covers 7 bases. CDR1 LNHDA and CDR2 SQIVND come from the germline V gene (reference sequence). This CDR3 spans 14 amino acids. V lost 6 bases to trimming and J lost 6 bases; unmatched junction nucleotides: 7. Combining the CDR3 with reference TRBV19 and TRBJ2-2 gives the whole variable domain DGGITQSPKYLFRKEGQNVTLSCEQNLNHDAMYWYRQDPGQGLRLIYYSQIVNDFQKGDIAEGYSVSREKKESFPLTVTSAQKNPTAFYLCASSLTGQAGELFFGEGSRLTVL.

This clone was counted between two and nine times. The rearrangement joins TRBV20-1 to TRBJ2-3; D not certain. CDR3 length equals 11 residues. Between the trimmed V and J ends, which lost 2 bases and 3 bases, there was a span of 3 bases. Germline CDR1 DFQATT, CDR2 SNEGSKA (reference sequence). The CDR3 sequence is CSARRTDTQYF. CDR3 coding DNA: TGCAGTGCTAGAAGGACAGATACGCAGTATTTT.

The J gene is TRBJ1-5, the V gene TRBV19, with 7 bases that match TRBD1. Germline V CDR1 and CDR2: LNHDA, SQIVND (reference sequence). This CDR3 comprises 14 residues. V was clipped by 5 bases and J by 6 bases; unmatched bases: 7. CDR3: CASSEQGKGQPQHF. CDR3 nucleotides: TGTGCCAGTAGTGAACAGGGGAAGGGTCAGCCCCAGCATTTT.

This clone was counted between two and nine times. The chain carries TRBV14 and TRBJ2-7; 9 bases map to TRBD2. The V segment lost 2 bases and the J segment 9 bases; nucleotides outside the gene matches: 5. The length of the CDR3 is 13 residues. CDR1 and CDR2 (germline): SGHDN, FVKESK. Written as DNA, the CDR3 is TGTGCCAGCAGCCAATCCGGGACTAGCTCGCAGTACTTC. It encodes CASSQSGTSSQYF. The full variable domain, its missing parts supplied by reference TRBV14 and TRBJ2-7, is EAGVTQFPSHSVIEKGQTVTLRCDPISGHDNLYWYRRVMGKEIKFLLHFVKESKQDESGMPNNRFLAERTGGTYSTLKVQPAELEDSGVYFCASSQSGTSSQYFGPGTRLTVT.

This clone was seen only a few times. The chain recombines TRBV19 with TRBJ1-2, with D possibly matching TRBD1 (5 bases). Trimming shortened V by 4 bases and J by 4 bases, and 13 bases separated the two germline ends. There are 14 residues in the CDR3. Germline values: CDR1 LNHDA, CDR2 SQIVND (reference sequence). The CDR3 DNA sequence: TGTGCCAGTAGTACGATCGGGACGGCCTATGGCTACACCTTC. This sequence encodes CASSTIGTAYGYTF.

The chain employs TRBV7-9 and TRBJ1-1, with D unclear. CDR1 and CDR2 (germline): SEHNR, FQNEAQ (reference sequence). Trimming took off 2 bases at V and 5 bases at J, with 6 bases between the two ends. The CDR3 has 12 residues. CDR3 in amino acids: CASSLLTTEAFF. The CDR3 nucleotides read TGTGCCAGCAGCTTATTGACAACTGAAGCTTTCTTT.

The genes are TRBV19 and TRBJ2-7; 9 nucleotides agree with TRBD1. The CDR3 length is 14 residues. The ends lost 3 bases at V and 4 bases at J; junction bases unmatched: 4. CDR1 and CDR2 from the germline V gene are LNHDA and SQIVND (reference sequence). The CDR3 coding sequence is TGTGCCAGTAGTATCGGGACAGGGTGGTACGAGCAGTACTTC. As protein: CASSIGTGWYEQYF.

The sample holds a few counts of this clone. The chain combines TRBV7-2 with TRBJ2-7; D not resolved. Germline V CDR1 and CDR2: SGHTA, FQGNSA. CDR3 size: 11 residues. Trimming took 6 bases from V and 3 from J, leaving 6 bases between them. CDR3 nucleotides: TGTGCCAGCAGTTTTAACTACGAGCAGTACTTC. It specifies CASSFNYEQYF.